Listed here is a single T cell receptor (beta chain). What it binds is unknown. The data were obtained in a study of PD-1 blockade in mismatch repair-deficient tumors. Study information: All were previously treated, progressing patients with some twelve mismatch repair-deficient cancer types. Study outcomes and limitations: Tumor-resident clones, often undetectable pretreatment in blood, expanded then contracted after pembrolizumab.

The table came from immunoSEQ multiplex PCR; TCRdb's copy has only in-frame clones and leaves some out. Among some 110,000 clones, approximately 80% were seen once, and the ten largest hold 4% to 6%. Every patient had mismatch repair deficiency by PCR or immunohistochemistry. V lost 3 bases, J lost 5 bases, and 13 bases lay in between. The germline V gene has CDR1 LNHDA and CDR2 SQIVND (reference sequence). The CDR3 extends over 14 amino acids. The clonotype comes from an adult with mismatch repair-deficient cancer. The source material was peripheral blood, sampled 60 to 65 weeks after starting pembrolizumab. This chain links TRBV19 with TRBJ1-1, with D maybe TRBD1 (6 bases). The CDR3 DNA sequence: TGTGCCAGTAGTATCTTGGGGGCAGGGACTGAAGCTTTCTTT. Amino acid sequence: CASSILGAGTEAFF.